This T cell receptor (beta chain) derives from a study of monozygotic twins with inflammatory bowel disease. General study results and limits: The co-twins with IBD showed lower TCRbeta diversity (inverse Simpson) than their healthy siblings.

Details on this clonotype: What it recognizes is unknown.

CDR1 is DFQATT, CDR2 SNEGSKA, per germline (reference sequence). This CDR3 is 13 amino acids long. Template switching incorporated UMIs with a 6-nucleotide sample barcode. TCRdb re-analyzed the 5' RACE reads; it lists each CDR3 protein once, without DNA. Its clone listing holds under 200,000 distinct CDR3 sequences. Sequenced material: blood. The receptor was derived from a human donor with ulcerative colitis or Crohn's disease, or a healthy co-twin of an affected twin (not recorded which). The chain is built from TRBV20-1 and TRBJ2-7; TCRdb gives TRBD2 as the D gene, but with no DNA this cannot be confirmed. The CDR3 spells CSAFSVGLGEQYF.